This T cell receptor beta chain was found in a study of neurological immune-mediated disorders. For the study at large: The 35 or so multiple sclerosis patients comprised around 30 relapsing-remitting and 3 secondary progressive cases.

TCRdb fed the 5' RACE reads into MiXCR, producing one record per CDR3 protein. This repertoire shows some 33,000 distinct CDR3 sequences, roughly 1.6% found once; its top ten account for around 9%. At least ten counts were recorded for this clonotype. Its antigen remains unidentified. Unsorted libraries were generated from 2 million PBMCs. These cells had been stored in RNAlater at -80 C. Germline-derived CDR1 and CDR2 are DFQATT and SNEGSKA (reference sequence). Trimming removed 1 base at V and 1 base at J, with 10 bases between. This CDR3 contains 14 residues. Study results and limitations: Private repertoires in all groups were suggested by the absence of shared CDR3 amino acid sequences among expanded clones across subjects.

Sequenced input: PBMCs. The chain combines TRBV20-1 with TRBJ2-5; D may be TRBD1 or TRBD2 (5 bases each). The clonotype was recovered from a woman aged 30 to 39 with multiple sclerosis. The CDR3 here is CSARGGTAQETQYF. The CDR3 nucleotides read TGCAGTGCTAGAGGAGGGACGGCCCAAGAGACCCAGTACTTC.